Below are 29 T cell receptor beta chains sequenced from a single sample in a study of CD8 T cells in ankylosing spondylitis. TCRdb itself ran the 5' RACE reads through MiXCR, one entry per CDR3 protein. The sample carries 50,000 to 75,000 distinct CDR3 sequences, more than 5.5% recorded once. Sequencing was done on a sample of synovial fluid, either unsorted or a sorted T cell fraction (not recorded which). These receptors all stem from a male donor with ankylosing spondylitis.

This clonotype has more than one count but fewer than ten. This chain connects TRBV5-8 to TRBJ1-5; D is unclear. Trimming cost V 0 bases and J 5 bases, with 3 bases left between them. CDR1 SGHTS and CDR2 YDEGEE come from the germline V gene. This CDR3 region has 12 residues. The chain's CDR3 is CASSLVDQPQHF. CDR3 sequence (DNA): TGTGCCAGCAGCTTGGTAGATCAGCCCCAGCATTTT.

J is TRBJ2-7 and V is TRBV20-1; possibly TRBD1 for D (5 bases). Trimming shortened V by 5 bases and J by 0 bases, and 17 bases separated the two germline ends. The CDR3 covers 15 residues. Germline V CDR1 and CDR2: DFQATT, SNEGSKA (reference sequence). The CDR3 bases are TGCAGTGCTGACAGATTGGAGCCCCACTCCTACGAGCAGTACTTC. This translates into CSADRLEPHSYEQYF.

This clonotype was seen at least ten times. The CDR3 reads CSASRDREYEQYF. In DNA form, the CDR3 reads TGCAGTGCTAGCCGGGACAGGGAATACGAGCAGTACTTC. This chain connects TRBV20-1 to TRBJ2-7, with 9 bases aligning to TRBD1. Trimming took 3 bases from V and 4 from J; bases not matched to a gene: 4. The germline CDR1 and CDR2 sequences are DFQATT and SNEGSKA (reference sequence). There are 13 residues in the CDR3.

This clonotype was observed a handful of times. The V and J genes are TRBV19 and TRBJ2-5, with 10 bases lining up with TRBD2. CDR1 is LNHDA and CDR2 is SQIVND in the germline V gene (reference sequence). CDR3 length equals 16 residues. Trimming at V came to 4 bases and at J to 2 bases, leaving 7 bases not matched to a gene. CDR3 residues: CASSTPGLAEQETQYF. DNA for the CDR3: TGTGCCAGTAGTACTCCCGGACTAGCGGAGCAAGAGACCCAGTACTTC.

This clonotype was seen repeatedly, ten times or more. This CDR3 reads CATSDPTGTSGSYEQFF. The DNA of the CDR3 is TGTGCCACCAGTGATCCTACCGGGACTAGCGGGAGCTATGAGCAGTTCTTC. This chain joins TRBV24-1 and TRBJ2-1; 14 nucleotides match TRBD2. CDR3 length equals 17 residues. Per germline, CDR1 KGHDR and CDR2 SFDVKD. V gave up 3 bases and J gave up 8 bases; unmatched junction bases: 8.

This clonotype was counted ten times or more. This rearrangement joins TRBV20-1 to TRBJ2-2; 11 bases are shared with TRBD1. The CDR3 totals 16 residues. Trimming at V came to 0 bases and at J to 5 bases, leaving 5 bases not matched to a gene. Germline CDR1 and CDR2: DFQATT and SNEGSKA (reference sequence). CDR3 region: CSARDAGTGGTGELFF. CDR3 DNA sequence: TGCAGTGCTAGAGATGCGGGGACAGGGGGTACCGGGGAGCTGTTTTTT.

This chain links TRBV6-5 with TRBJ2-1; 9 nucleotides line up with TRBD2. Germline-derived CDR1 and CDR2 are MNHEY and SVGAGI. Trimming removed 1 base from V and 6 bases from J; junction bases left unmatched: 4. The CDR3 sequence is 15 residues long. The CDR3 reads CASSYWSGRTNEQFF. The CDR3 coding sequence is TGTGCCAGCAGTTACTGGAGCGGGAGGACCAATGAGCAGTTCTTC.

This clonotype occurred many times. The CDR3 DNA reads as TGTGCCAGCAGTTACTCGATATCTGGGTTGGTTACCTACGAGCAGTACTTC. It translates to CASSYSISGLVTYEQYF. The chain couples TRBV6-5 to TRBJ2-7; D not resolved. V lost 0 bases and J lost 2, with 17 bases in between. Germline-derived CDR1 and CDR2 are MNHEY and SVGAGI. The CDR3 has 17 residues.

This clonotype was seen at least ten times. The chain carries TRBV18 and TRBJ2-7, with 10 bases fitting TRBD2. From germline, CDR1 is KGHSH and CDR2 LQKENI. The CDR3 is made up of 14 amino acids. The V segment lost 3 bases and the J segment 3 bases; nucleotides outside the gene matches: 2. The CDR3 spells CASSPGTSDYEQYF. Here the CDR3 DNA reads TGTGCCAGCTCACCCGGGACTAGCGACTACGAGCAGTACTTC.

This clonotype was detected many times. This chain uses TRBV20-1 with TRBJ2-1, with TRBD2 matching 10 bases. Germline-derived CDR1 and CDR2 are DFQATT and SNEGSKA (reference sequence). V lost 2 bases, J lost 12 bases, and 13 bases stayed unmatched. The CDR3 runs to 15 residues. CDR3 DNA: TGCAGTGCTAGATTCCCCGGGACTAGCGTCGAGGGGCAGTTCTTC. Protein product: CSARFPGTSVEGQFF.

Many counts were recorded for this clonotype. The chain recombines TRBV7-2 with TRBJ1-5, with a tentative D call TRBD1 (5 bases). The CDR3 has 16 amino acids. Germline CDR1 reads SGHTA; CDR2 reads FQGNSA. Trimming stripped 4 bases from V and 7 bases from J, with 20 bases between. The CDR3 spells CASSSGAAGSIQPQHF. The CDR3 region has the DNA TGTGCCAGCAGCTCCGGGGCTGCTGGATCAATCCAGCCCCAGCATTTT.

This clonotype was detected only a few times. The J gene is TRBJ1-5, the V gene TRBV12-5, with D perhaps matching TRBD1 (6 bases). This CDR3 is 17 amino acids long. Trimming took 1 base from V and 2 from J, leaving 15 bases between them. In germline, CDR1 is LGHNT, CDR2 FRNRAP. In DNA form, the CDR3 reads TGTGCTAGTGGTTTGGAGGCAGGGGATATTGGCAATCAGCCCCAGCATTTT. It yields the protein CASGLEAGDIGNQPQHF.

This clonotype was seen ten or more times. The CDR3 is CASSPGTVSSYEQYF. Here the CDR3 DNA reads TGTGCCAGCAGTCCAGGAACGGTAAGCTCCTACGAGCAGTACTTC. V usage is TRBV12-3 or TRBV12-4 and J usage is TRBJ2-7, with D unclear. CDR3 length: 15 residues. With 5 bases removed from V and 0 bases from J, the gap between germline ends came to 14 bases.

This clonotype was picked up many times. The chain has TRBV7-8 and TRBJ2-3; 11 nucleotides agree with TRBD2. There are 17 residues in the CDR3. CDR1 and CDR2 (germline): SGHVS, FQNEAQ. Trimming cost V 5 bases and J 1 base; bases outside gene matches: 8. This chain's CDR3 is CASSDLISGRGTDTQYF. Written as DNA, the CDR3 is TGTGCCAGCAGCGATCTTATTAGCGGGAGGGGCACAGATACGCAGTATTTT.

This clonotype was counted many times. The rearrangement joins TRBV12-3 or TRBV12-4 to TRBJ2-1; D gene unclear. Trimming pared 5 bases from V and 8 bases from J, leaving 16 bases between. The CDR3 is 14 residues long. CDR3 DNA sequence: TGTGCCAGCAGTCCCCGCACTTATGAGTATGAGCAGTTCTTC. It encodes CASSPRTYEYEQFF.

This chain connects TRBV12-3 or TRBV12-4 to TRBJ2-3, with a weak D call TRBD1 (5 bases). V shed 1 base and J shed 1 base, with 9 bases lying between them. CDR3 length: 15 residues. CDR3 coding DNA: TGTGCCAGCAGTTTAGATGACAGCCGCACAGATACGCAGTATTTT. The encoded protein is CASSLDDSRTDTQYF.

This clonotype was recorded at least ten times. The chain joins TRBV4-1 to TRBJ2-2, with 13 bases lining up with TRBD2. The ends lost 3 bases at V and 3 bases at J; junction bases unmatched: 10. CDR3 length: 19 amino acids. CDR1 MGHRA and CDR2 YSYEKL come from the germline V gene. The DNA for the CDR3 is TGCGCCAGCAGCCATGGGACTAGCGGGGCCCAAGTGTACACCGGGGAGCTGTTTTTT. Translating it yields CASSHGTSGAQVYTGELFF.

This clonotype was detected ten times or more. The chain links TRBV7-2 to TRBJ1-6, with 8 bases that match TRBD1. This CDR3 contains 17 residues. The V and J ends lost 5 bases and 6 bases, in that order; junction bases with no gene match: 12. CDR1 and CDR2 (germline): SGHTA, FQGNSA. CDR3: CASSPQGPGGRNSPLHF. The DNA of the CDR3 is TGTGCCAGCAGCCCCCAAGGCCCAGGGGGCCGTAATTCACCCCTCCACTTT.

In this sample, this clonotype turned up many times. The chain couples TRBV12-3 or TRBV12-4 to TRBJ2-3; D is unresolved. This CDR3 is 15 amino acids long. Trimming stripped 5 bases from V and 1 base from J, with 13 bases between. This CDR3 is CASSRGDGGTDTQYF. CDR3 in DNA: TGTGCCAGCAGTCGCGGAGATGGGGGCACAGATACGCAGTATTTT.

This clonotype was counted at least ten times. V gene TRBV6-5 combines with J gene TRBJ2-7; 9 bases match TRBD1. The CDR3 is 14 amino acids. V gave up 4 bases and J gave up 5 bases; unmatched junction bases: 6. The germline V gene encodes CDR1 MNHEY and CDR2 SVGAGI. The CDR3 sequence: CASSLGQGSNEQYF. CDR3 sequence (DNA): TGTGCCAGCAGTTTAGGACAGGGGTCCAACGAGCAGTACTTC.

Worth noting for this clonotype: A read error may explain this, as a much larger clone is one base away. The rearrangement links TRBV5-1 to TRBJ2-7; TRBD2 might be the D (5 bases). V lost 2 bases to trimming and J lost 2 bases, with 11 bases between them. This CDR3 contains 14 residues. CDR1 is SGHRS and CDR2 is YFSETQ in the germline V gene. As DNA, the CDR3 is TGCGCCAGCAGCTTCGAGTGGGGAGCCTACGAGCAGTACTTC. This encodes CASSFEWGAYEQYF.

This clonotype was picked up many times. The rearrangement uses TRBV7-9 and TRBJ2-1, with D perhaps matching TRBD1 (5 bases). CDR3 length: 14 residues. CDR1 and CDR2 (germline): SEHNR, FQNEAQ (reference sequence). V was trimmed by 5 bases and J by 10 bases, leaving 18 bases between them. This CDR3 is CASSPMAGSLEQFF. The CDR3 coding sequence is TGTGCCAGCAGCCCGATGGCAGGGTCTTTGGAGCAGTTCTTC.

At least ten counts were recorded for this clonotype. The CDR3 protein is CASSLSGAGNQPQHF. CDR3 nucleotides: TGCGCCAGCAGCTTGAGCGGGGCGGGCAATCAGCCCCAGCATTTT. The V call is TRBV5-1, the J call TRBJ1-5; perhaps TRBD1 as D (5 bases). V lost 1 base, J lost 2 bases, and 10 bases lay in between. CDR3 length: 15 amino acids. Germline assignment: CDR1 SGHRS and CDR2 YFSETQ. Together with reference TRBV5-1 and TRBJ1-5, the CDR3 gives the full variable domain: KAGVTQTPRYLIKTRGQQVTLSCSPISGHRSVSWYQQTPGQGLQFLFEYFSETQRNKGNFPGRFSGRQFSNSRSEMNVSTLELGDSALYLCASSLSGAGNQPQHFGDGTRLSIL.

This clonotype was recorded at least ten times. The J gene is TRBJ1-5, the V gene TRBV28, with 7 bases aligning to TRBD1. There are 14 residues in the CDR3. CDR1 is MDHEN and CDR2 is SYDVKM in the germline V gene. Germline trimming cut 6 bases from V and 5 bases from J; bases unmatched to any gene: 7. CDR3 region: CASSLGTVYQPQHF. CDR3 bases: TGTGCCAGCAGCCTCGGGACAGTGTATCAGCCCCAGCATTTT.

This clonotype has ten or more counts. CDR3 coding DNA: TGTGCCAGCAGTTTAAGGCTCGAGGGGTCAGCGAATCAGCCCCAGCATTTT. This gives the protein CASSLRLEGSANQPQHF. The V and J genes are TRBV28 and TRBJ1-5; weak D call: TRBD1 (5 bases). V was clipped by 2 bases and J by 4 bases, with 18 bases between them. The length of the CDR3 is 17 residues. CDR1 is MDHEN, CDR2 SYDVKM, per germline.

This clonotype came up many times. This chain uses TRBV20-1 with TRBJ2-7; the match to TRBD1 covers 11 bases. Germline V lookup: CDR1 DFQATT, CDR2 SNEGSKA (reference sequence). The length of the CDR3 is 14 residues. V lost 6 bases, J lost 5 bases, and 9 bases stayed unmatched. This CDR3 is CSALRTGGSNEQYF. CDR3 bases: TGCAGTGCACTCAGGACAGGGGGCTCGAACGAGCAGTACTTC.

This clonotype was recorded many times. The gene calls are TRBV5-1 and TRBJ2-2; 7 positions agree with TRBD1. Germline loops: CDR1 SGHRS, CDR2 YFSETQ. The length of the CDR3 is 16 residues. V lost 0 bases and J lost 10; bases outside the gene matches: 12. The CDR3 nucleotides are TGCGCCAGCAGCTTGGCCTGGGACAGCTCAGTATTGGAGCTGTTTTTT. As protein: CASSLAWDSSVLELFF.

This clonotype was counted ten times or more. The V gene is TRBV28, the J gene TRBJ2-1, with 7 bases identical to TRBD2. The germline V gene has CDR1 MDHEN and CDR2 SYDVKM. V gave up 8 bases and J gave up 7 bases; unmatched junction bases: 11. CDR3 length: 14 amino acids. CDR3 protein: CASGLGLPRNEQFF. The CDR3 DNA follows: TGTGCCAGCGGGTTGGGACTACCGAGAAATGAGCAGTTCTTC.

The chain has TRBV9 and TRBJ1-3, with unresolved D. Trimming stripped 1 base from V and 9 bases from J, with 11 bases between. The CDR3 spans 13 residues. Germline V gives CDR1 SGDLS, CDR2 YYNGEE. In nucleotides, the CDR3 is TGTGCCAGCAGCGTACGTATCCGGACCACCATATATTTT. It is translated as CASSVRIRTTIYF.